The present entry profiles one TCR beta chain with its context. The data were obtained in a study of shared clonotypes between healthy human individuals. This CDR3 comprises 16 residues. Germline CDR1 is SGHTA and CDR2 is FQGNSA. V was pared by 4 bases and J by 7 bases, with 11 bases of the junction left unmatched. Only Caucasian adults living in Nashville, Tennessee served as donors. Clones were sequenced by immunoSEQ multiplex PCR, and TCRdb holds only the in-frame ones, with some missing. Altogether roughly 500,000 clones are present, around 80% being singletons, with the ten largest covering around 13%.

This clonotype was obtained from a woman aged 40 to 50 in good health. Some clones in this sample may be carry-over from other donors' samples. The chain carries TRBV7-2 and TRBJ1-4, with TRBD1 identical over 8 bases. The specimen sequenced was PBMCs. The CDR3 bases are TGTGCCAGCAGCTCCCGGATGACAGGGGAGGCTGAAAAACTGTTTTTT. It specifies CASSSRMTGEAEKLFF.